This T cell receptor (beta chain) was sequenced during a study of OX40 agonist ivuxolimab in advanced cancers. Data came from immunoSEQ multiplex PCR; TCRdb stores just in-frame clones and leaves some out. This sample has roughly 70,000 clones, with roughly 80% found just once. Any history of autoimmune disease or systemic immunosuppression disqualified patients. The study's findings and limits: Several nonresponders also turned out to have low normalized T-cell clonal expansion.

Worth noting for this clone: Its specificity is unknown.

V was pared by 0 bases and J by 5 bases, with 14 bases of the junction left unmatched. This CDR3 comprises 18 residues. CDR1 and CDR2 (germline): SGHDN, FVKESK. This sequence originates from an adult with an advanced solid tumor such as melanoma, head and neck, liver or kidney cancer. The source material was CD4+ or CD8+ T cells sorted from blood, sampled in a trial of the OX40 agonist ivuxolimab. The V and J genes are TRBV14 and TRBJ2-5; 8 nucleotides align to TRBD2. CDR3: CASSQDLTSGTRRETQYF. In DNA, the CDR3 is TGTGCCAGCAGCCAAGATCTAACTTCCGGGACTAGGAGGGAGACCCAGTACTTC.